This paragraph reports one T cell receptor beta chain. Antigen unknown. These data are taken from a study of shared clonotypes between healthy human individuals. General observations from the study: Some clonotypes were shared by all four sorted-subset donors, while others were not shared. The non-shared ones had lower generation probabilities than the shared ones.

This CDR3 has 17 residues. From germline, CDR1 is LGHNA and CDR2 YNFKEQ. The V and J ends lost 1 base and 5 bases, in that order; junction bases with no gene match: 7. Per the authors' pipeline: Filtering was not the same, since immunoSEQ gave junction-only sequences without quality scores. Profiling relied on immunoSEQ multiplex PCR, and the TCRdb table lists in-frame clones only, not all of them. V, J and clone size are those of that table, while D and trimming were read from the DNA. The sample carries about 1 million clones, about 75% recorded once. The receptor's source is a man aged 18 to 29 in good health. The material sequenced was memory CD4+ T cells sorted from blood. Subset of the sample: CD45RA-negative fraction. J is TRBJ2-3 and V is TRBV4-2, with 12 bases fitting TRBD2. The CDR3 nucleotides read TGTGCCAGCAGCCAAGCTAGGACTAGCGGGGAGGGAGATACGCAGTATTTT. As protein: CASSQARTSGEGDTQYF.